This TCR beta chain was identified in a study of blood T cell repertoires in COVID-19. On the study more broadly: Sample material is recorded as cDNA or gDNA derived from T cells, B-cell-depleted T cells, or PBMCs.

Original methodology: Amplified reference gene primers provided the basis for estimating nucleated cell counts. Profiling relied on immunoSEQ multiplex PCR, and the TCRdb table lists in-frame clones only, not all of them. V, J and clone size were drawn from that table, and D and trimming were deduced from the DNA. Seen here are under 300,000 clones, 86% observed once, and the top ten hold around 3%. With termini counted, the CDR3 has 14 amino acids. Germline V CDR1 and CDR2: MNHEY, SMNVEV (reference sequence). Of note for this clone: The DNA is omitted, as the CDR3 cannot be located on it reliably, and the CDR3 follows TCRdb's listing.

V is TRBV27 and J is TRBJ2-7; the listed D gene, TRBD2, was not tested against the DNA. Specimen: peripheral blood. The TCR comes from a woman aged 30 to 39 with active or convalescent COVID-19. CDR3: CASSLGTGSYEQYF.